This record concerns one T cell receptor (beta chain) sequence. V lost 7 bases, J lost 0 bases, and 10 bases lay in between. CDR3 length equals 13 residues. CDR1 is SGHNT and CDR2 is YYREEE in the germline V gene (reference sequence). This specimen comes from a study of T cell clonotyping in hematopoietic cell transplantation. Only in-frame clones appear in the TCRdb table, and some are missing; sequencing was by immunoSEQ multiplex PCR. Among over 10,000 clones, 80% to 90% were seen once, and the ten largest hold roughly 3.9%. Material: peripheral blood mononuclear cells. The chain links TRBV5-4 to TRBJ1-2; weak D call: TRBD1 (5 bases). The sequence came from a human donor who either received an allogeneic hematopoietic cell transplant for a myeloid malignancy or was a related donor (not recorded which). Some clones in this sample may be carry-over from other donors' samples. CDR3 DNA: TGTGCCAGCGGCACAGGCCCTAACTATGGCTACACCTTC. It specifies CASGTGPNYGYTF.